Listed below are T cell receptor beta chains from one sample, sequenced in a study of blood T cell repertoires in COVID-19. Some clones are missing from TCRdb's copy, which holds only in-frame ones; the method was immunoSEQ multiplex PCR. The sample holds some 250,000 clones, about four fifths seen once. The sequencing input was peripheral blood. These receptors were taken from a woman aged 18-30 years with acute or convalescent COVID-19. CDR3s include the opening cysteine and the closing phenylalanine or tryptophan. The D gene is left open where the match is weak. The size of a clone is reported for some rows only, either as once, few or many, or as a class for expanded clones.

V gene	J gene	clone size	D gene	CDR3 DNA	CDR3 protein
TRBV21-1	TRBJ2-3	once	-	TGTGCCAGCAGCAAAGAGGGGGTGTGGACAGGCAACACAGATACGCAGTATTTT	CASSKEGVWTGNTDTQYF
TRBV30	TRBJ1-1	-	TRBD1	TGTGCCTGGGAGCCGGACAGGGCTTTCGGCACTGAAGCTTTCTTT	CAWEPDRAFGTEAFF
TRBV19	TRBJ2-7	-	-	TGTGCCAGTACAACCCCCGGGGATTACGAGCAGTACTTC	CASTTPGDYEQYF
TRBV6-5	TRBJ1-5	-	-	TGTGCCAGCTCAGGCCCCTATCAGCCCCAGCATTTT	CASSGPYQPQHF
TRBV28	TRBJ2-7	-	-	TGTGCCAGCAGTTTCCCACCCTTCCTAGACGAGAAGCAGTACTTC	CASSFPPFLDEKQYF
TRBV3-1/TRBV3-2	TRBJ1-6	-	-	TGTGCCAGCAGCCAAGGAAGGGGCGTAAATTCACCCCTCCACTTT	CASSQGRGVNSPLHF
TRBV18	TRBJ1-6	-	TRBD1	TGTGCCAGCTCACCACCGGGACAGAGGAATTCACCCCTCCACTTT	CASSPPGQRNSPLHF
TRBV27	TRBJ2-5	-	TRBD1	TGTGCCAGCAAACGACAGGGGGCTCAAGAGACCCAGTACTTC	CASKRQGAQETQYF
TRBV25-1	TRBJ2-2	-	TRBD1	TGTGCCAGCAGTGAATTGGGGACAGACACCGGGGAGCTGTTTTTT	CASSELGTDTGELFF
TRBV10-2	TRBJ1-3	once	-	TGCGCCAGCAGAGGGGAATGGTCTGGAAACACCATATATTTT	CASRGEWSGNTIYF
TRBV12-3/TRBV12-4	TRBJ1-5	-	TRBD1	TGTGCCAGCAGTCCAGGGGGTTCCGGGGCCCAGCATTTT	CASSPGGSGAQHF
TRBV5-8	TRBJ2-7	-	-	TGTGCCAGCAGCTTGGGATGGGGAGAAGGCGAGCAGTACTTC	CASSLGWGEGEQYF
TRBV18	TRBJ2-5	-	TRBD2	TGTGCCAGCTCACCTAGGCTAGCGGGAGTGAAAGAGACCCAGTACTTC	CASSPRLAGVKETQYF
TRBV19	TRBJ1-4	-	-	TGTGCCAGTAGCGGGGACTCTCTCGGAACTAATGAAAAACTGTTTTTT	CASSGDSLGTNEKLFF
TRBV7-9	TRBJ2-5	-	TRBD2	TGTGCCAGCCGACCCACGCCGGGACTAGCGGAGGAAGAGACCCAGTACTTC	CASRPTPGLAEEETQYF
TRBV6-2/TRBV6-3	TRBJ1-1	-	-	TGTGCCAGCAGTTATCGTGTGGGGGCGGGCAACACTGAAGCTTTCTTT	CASSYRVGAGNTEAFF
TRBV6-6	TRBJ1-4	-	TRBD1	TGTGCCAGCAGTCCCCAAGGGACAGGGGGGATCGGGGAAGAAAAACTGTTTTTT	CASSPQGTGGIGEEKLFF
TRBV3-1/TRBV3-2	TRBJ2-2	-	-	TGTGCCAGCAGCCTCGGCGGCAGTTCGGTCGTTGCCGGGGAGCTGTTTTTT	CASSLGGSSVVAGELFF
TRBV7-2	TRBJ2-2	-	-	TGTGCCAGCACCCTCGTCGGGGACACCGGGGAGCTGTTTTTT	CASTLVGDTGELFF
TRBV28	TRBJ2-7	few	-	TGTGCCAGCAGTTCCCTACTTAGCGACCAAAAACAGTACGAGCAGTACTTC	CASSSLLSDQKQYEQYF
TRBV18	TRBJ2-5	-	-	TGTGCCAGCTCACCACCCTCGGGGGAGACCCAGTACTTC	CASSPPSGETQYF
TRBV5-5	TRBJ2-1	-	-	TGTGCCAGCAGTGGGGCCAACTACAATGAGCAGTTCTTC	CASSGANYNEQFF
TRBV5-4	TRBJ2-1	-	TRBD2	TGTGCCAGCAGCTTGGAGCTAGCGGGTATCCATGAGCAGTTCTTC	CASSLELAGIHEQFF
TRBV7-9	TRBJ1-6	-	TRBD1	TGTGCCAGCAGCTTCCACGGACAGGGCGGTTCACCCCTCCACTTT	CASSFHGQGGSPLHF
TRBV6-6	TRBJ2-7	-	TRBD2	TGTGCCAGCAGTTACGGGCGGGAGGGCTCTGGGGAGCAGTACTTC	CASSYGREGSGEQYF
TRBV20-1	TRBJ1-5	-	TRBD1	TGCAGTGCTAGTCCTACCGGGACAGGGGGCTTCGGCAATCAGCCCCAGCATTTT	CSASPTGTGGFGNQPQHF
TRBV5-1	TRBJ1-2	-	TRBD1	TGCGCCAGCAGATGGGACAGCTTCTATGGCTACACCTTC	CASRWDSFYGYTF
TRBV12-3/TRBV12-4	TRBJ1-2	-	-	TGTGCCAGCAGTCTCACAGGGACCTATGGCTACACCTTC	CASSLTGTYGYTF
TRBV7-2	TRBJ2-3	-	-	TGTGCCAGCAGCCACGTAGCTAGCGTAAAGGGCACAGATACGCAGTATTTT	CASSHVASVKGTDTQYF
TRBV19	TRBJ2-2	-	TRBD1	TGTGCCAGTAGAGGACAGGGGATGAGTACCGGGGAGCTGTTTTTT	CASRGQGMSTGELFF
TRBV14	TRBJ1-2	-	-	TGTGCCAGCAGCCAAGATACGGGTCGCTCAAGTTATGGCTACACCTTC	CASSQDTGRSSYGYTF